Following are 11 T cell receptor beta chains from one sample sequenced in a study of blood T cell repertoires in COVID-19. The data were produced by immunoSEQ multiplex PCR, yet TCRdb's version contains in-frame clones alone and is incomplete. Among about 170,000 clones, roughly 86% were seen once, and the ten largest hold around 3.5%. The material sequenced was peripheral blood. All receptors derive from a man aged 70 or older with acute or convalescent COVID-19.

The chain links TRBV28 to TRBJ1-1; D is possibly TRBD1 (6 bases). The length of the CDR3 is 17 residues. From germline, CDR1 is MDHEN and CDR2 SYDVKM. The V gene lost 5 bases and the J gene lost 6 bases, with 25 bases spanning the gap. The CDR3 region is CASSPLGGTRFVSEAFF. DNA for the CDR3: TGTGCCAGCAGTCCCCTTGGGGGCACGCGATTCGTTTCTGAAGCTTTCTTT.

The chain carries TRBV6-6 and TRBJ1-1; 9 nucleotides match TRBD1. CDR1 is MNHNY, CDR2 SVGAGI, per germline (reference sequence). The junction had 4 bases not matched to a gene; V was cut back by 2 bases and J by 0 bases. There are 16 residues in the CDR3. The CDR3 region is CASSYGQGLVNTEAFF. CDR3 nucleotides: TGTGCCAGCAGTTACGGACAGGGGTTGGTGAACACTGAAGCTTTCTTT.

The genes are TRBV28 and TRBJ1-5; no reliable D call. Germline CDR1 MDHEN, CDR2 SYDVKM. The V end was cut by 8 bases, the J end by 0 bases, with 14 bases between. The CDR3 is 15 amino acids. CDR3 loop: CASLLTDYSNQPQHF. In DNA, the CDR3 is TGTGCCAGCTTATTAACAGATTATAGCAATCAGCCCCAGCATTTT.

This rearrangement joins TRBV5-1 to TRBJ2-5; D is unclear. The CDR3 covers 14 residues. Germline V gene lookup returns CDR1 SGHRS and CDR2 YFSETQ. Trimming removed 1 base at V and 4 bases at J, with 11 bases between. CDR3 protein: CASSLISSRETQYF. CDR3 DNA: TGCGCCAGCAGCTTGATAAGCTCGAGAGAGACCCAGTACTTC.

The chain couples TRBV11-2 to TRBJ2-6; possibly TRBD1 for D (5 bases). Trimming left V 8 bases short and J 0 bases short, with 11 bases between. CDR1 SGHAT and CDR2 FQNNGV come from the germline V gene. This CDR3 contains 15 residues. This chain's CDR3 is CASGKQVSGANVLTF. The DNA for the CDR3 is TGTGCCAGCGGGAAACAGGTCTCTGGGGCCAACGTCCTGACTTTC. Filled out from reference TRBV11-2 and TRBJ2-6, the complete variable domain reads EAGVAQSPRYKIIEKRQSVAFWCNPISGHATLYWYQQILGQGPKLLIQFQNNGVVDDSQLPKDRFSAERLKGVDSTLKIQPAKLEDSAVYLCASGKQVSGANVLTFGAGSRLTVL.

This clone appeared once. V usage is TRBV11-3 and J usage is TRBJ2-1, with 8 bases aligning to TRBD2. CDR1 is SGHNT, CDR2 YENEEA, per germline. V gave up 0 bases and J gave up 10 bases; unmatched junction bases: 8. The CDR3 is made up of 15 amino acids. The DNA for the CDR3 is TGTGCCAGCAGCTTAGATTCGGGACTAGTGGGGGAGCAGTTCTTC. Its protein product is CASSLDSGLVGEQFF.

This rearrangement joins TRBV5-6 to TRBJ2-1; weak D call: TRBD1 (6 bases). Between the trimmed V and J ends, which lost 3 bases and 10 bases, there was a span of 14 bases. Germline-derived CDR1 and CDR2 are SGHDT and YYEEEE. This CDR3 region has 13 residues. The CDR3 is CASSWGQGGEQFF. DNA of the CDR3: TGTGCCAGCAGCTGGGGGCAGGGCGGCGAGCAGTTCTTC.

The chain recombines TRBV7-2 with TRBJ1-2; no definite D call. From germline, CDR1 is SGHTA and CDR2 FQGNSA. This CDR3 has 13 residues. V was pared by 2 bases and J by 4 bases, with 8 bases between. The CDR3 DNA sequence: TGTGCCAGCAGCTTACGCCAGATCTATGGCTACACCTTC. Encoded protein: CASSLRQIYGYTF.

The DNA of the CDR3 is TGTGCCAGCTCACCACGTCAGACAGACTTCTACGAGCAGTACTTC. As protein: CASSPRQTDFYEQYF. The chain has TRBV18 and TRBJ2-7; perhaps TRBD1 as D (5 bases). This CDR3 is built from 15 residues. In germline, CDR1 is KGHSH, CDR2 LQKENI. Trimming took 1 base from V and 3 from J, leaving 13 bases between them.

The rearrangement joins TRBV12-3 or TRBV12-4 to TRBJ1-1; D is unclear. The CDR3 consists of 13 residues. Trimming left V 4 bases short and J 0 bases short, with 6 bases between. The CDR3 spells CASSYDMNTEAFF. CDR3 nucleotide sequence: TGTGCCAGCAGTTATGACATGAACACTGAAGCTTTCTTT.

This clone was seen once. The chain carries TRBV6-4 and TRBJ1-6, with D possibly being TRBD1 (6 bases). The CDR3 contains 13 residues. Germline CDR1 and CDR2: MRHNA and SNTAGT. The V end lost 2 bases, the J end lost 7 bases, and 6 bases lay between the germline ends. CDR3: CASSDRGNSPLHF. CDR3 coding DNA: TGTGCCAGCAGTGACAGGGGGAATTCACCCCTCCACTTT.